The 12 T cell receptor beta chains below come from one sample, sequenced in a study of CD8 T cells in Susac syndrome. RNA, at about 0.45 to 1 ug, was reverse transcribed with random hexamers. Using its own MiXCR run on the immunoSEQ multiplex PCR reads, TCRdb lists one record per CDR3 protein. The data show about 84,000 distinct CDR3 sequences, about 95% seen once. The sequencing sample was made of CD8+ T cells from PBMCs. These TCRs come from a human donor with Susac syndrome.

This clonotype has only one observation. The genes are TRBV2 and TRBJ2-3, with TRBD1 matching over 7 bases. The V and J ends lost 6 bases and 0 bases, in that order; junction bases with no gene match: 3. Germline CDR1 SNHLY, CDR2 FYNNEI. The CDR3 is 14 residues long. The CDR3 here is CASRNRGSTDTQYF. In DNA form, the CDR3 reads TGTGCCAGCAGGAACAGGGGTAGCACAGATACGCAGTATTTT.

J is TRBJ1-1 and V is TRBV5-6; perhaps TRBD1 as D (5 bases). There are 15 residues in the CDR3. Trimming cost V 0 bases and J 1 base, with 10 bases left between them. From germline, CDR1 is SGHDT and CDR2 YYEEEE. CDR3 sequence: CASSLGPGQNTEAFF. CDR3 bases: TGTGCCAGCAGCTTGGGCCCAGGACAGAACACTGAAGCTTTCTTT.

The V and J genes are TRBV5-6 and TRBJ2-7; 8 nucleotides match TRBD2. The trim removed 7 bases at V and 2 bases at J, leaving 11 bases unmatched. The CDR3 runs to 15 residues. CDR1 is SGHDT and CDR2 is YYEEEE in the germline V gene. The CDR3, as DNA: TGTGCCAGCTTCCAGAGTAGCGGGACAACCTACGAGCAGTACTTC. This sequence encodes CASFQSSGTTYEQYF.

This chain uses TRBV11-2 with TRBJ2-7; weak D call: TRBD2 (7 bases). V was cut by 6 bases and J by 3 bases, with 24 bases left in between. Per the germline V gene, CDR1 is SGHAT and CDR2 is FQNNGV. The CDR3 loop spans 17 amino acids. CDR3 bases: TGTGCCAGCAGAACCCAATTCGGGGGGCCCGGGGTCTACGAGCAGTACTTC. As protein: CASRTQFGGPGVYEQYF.

This chain uses TRBV30 with TRBJ2-7, with 9 bases identical to TRBD2. Germline assignment: CDR1 GTSNPN and CDR2 SVGIG (reference sequence). The V segment lost 4 bases and the J segment 4 bases; nucleotides outside the gene matches: 8. The CDR3 runs 14 residues. The chain's CDR3 is CAWTPLAGMYEQYF. The CDR3 coding sequence is TGTGCCTGGACCCCCCTAGCGGGAATGTACGAGCAGTACTTC.

The chain uses TRBV10-3 and TRBJ2-7, with D perhaps TRBD1 (5 bases). The CDR3 runs 14 residues. The V gene lost 3 bases and the J gene lost 3 bases, with 12 bases spanning the gap. Germline V gene data show CDR1 as ENHRY and CDR2 as SYGVKD. The CDR3 DNA reads TGTGCCATCAGTGAAGAGAACAGGATCTACGAGCAGTACGTC. Translating gives CAISEENRIYEQYV.

The rearrangement links TRBV29-1 to TRBJ1-1; unclear D gene. The V gene lost 4 bases and the J gene lost 0 bases, with 9 bases spanning the gap. Germline lookup yields CDR1 SQVTM and CDR2 ANQGSEA. The CDR3 runs to 13 residues. CDR3 loop: CSVGEMLNTEAFF. The DNA of the CDR3 is TGCAGCGTTGGCGAGATGCTGAACACTGAAGCTTTCTTT. Using reference TRBV29-1 and TRBJ1-1 for the parts outside the CDR3, the full variable domain is SAVISQKPSRDICQRGTSLTIQCQVDSQVTMMFWYRQQPGQSLTLIATANQGSEATYESGFVIDKFPISRPNLTFSTLTVSNMSPEDSSIYLCSVGEMLNTEAFFGQGTRLTVV.

The V and J genes are TRBV29-1 and TRBJ2-1, with D tentatively TRBD2 (6 bases). Trimming cost V 4 bases and J 3 bases, with 10 bases left between them. Germline V gene sequence: CDR1 SQVTM, CDR2 ANQGSEA. This CDR3 is 13 amino acids long. The CDR3 DNA sequence: TGCAGCGTTGGTGAAGCGGGCTACAATGAGCAGTTCTTC. Its protein is CSVGEAGYNEQFF.

The V call is TRBV2, the J call TRBJ2-7, with D unclear. This CDR3 is built from 14 residues. The V end lost 6 bases, the J end lost 3 bases, and 15 bases lay between the germline ends. Germline CDR1 is SNHLY and CDR2 is FYNNEI. The CDR3 DNA follows: TGTGCCAGCAGACCAGTCCCCGGCCTCTACGAGCAGTACGTC. Protein sequence: CASRPVPGLYEQYV.

The chain recombines TRBV29-1 with TRBJ1-2, with D unclear. The CDR3 runs 14 residues. Trimming removed 1 base at V and 3 bases at J, with 12 bases between. Germline CDR1 SQVTM, CDR2 ANQGSEA. Here the CDR3 DNA reads TGCAGCGTTGAAGGAGTAGACCTCTACTATGGCTACACCTTC. It specifies CSVEGVDLYYGYTF.

The chain carries TRBV7-9 and TRBJ1-1; no definite D call. Per the germline V gene, CDR1 is SEHNR and CDR2 is FQNEAQ (reference sequence). V was pared by 7 bases and J by 5 bases, with 8 bases between. The CDR3 length is 11 residues. The CDR3 DNA reads as TGTGCCAGCACCGCCACGACTGAAGCTTTCTTT. It encodes CASTATTEAFF.

This rearrangement joins TRBV27 to TRBJ2-7, with 14 bases that match TRBD2. The trim removed 5 bases at V and 6 bases at J, leaving 3 bases unmatched. The CDR3 spans 14 residues. Germline CDR1 is MNHEY and CDR2 is SMNVEV (reference sequence). CDR3 nucleotide sequence: TGTGCCAGCAGTGCGGGGACTAGCGGGAGCGAGCAGTACTTC. It specifies CASSAGTSGSEQYF.